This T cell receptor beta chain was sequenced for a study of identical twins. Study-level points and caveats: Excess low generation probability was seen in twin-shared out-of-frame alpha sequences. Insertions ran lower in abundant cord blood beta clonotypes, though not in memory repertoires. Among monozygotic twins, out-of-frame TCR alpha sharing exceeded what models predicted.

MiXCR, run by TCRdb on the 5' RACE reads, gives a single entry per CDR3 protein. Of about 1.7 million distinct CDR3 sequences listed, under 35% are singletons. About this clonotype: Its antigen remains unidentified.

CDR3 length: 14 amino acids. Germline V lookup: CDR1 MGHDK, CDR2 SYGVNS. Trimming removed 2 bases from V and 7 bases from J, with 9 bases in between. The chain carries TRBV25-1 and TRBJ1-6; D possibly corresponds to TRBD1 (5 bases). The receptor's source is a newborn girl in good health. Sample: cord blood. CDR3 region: CASSEGTRNSPLHF. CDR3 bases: TGTGCCAGCAGTGAAGGGACTCGGAATTCACCCCTCCACTTT.